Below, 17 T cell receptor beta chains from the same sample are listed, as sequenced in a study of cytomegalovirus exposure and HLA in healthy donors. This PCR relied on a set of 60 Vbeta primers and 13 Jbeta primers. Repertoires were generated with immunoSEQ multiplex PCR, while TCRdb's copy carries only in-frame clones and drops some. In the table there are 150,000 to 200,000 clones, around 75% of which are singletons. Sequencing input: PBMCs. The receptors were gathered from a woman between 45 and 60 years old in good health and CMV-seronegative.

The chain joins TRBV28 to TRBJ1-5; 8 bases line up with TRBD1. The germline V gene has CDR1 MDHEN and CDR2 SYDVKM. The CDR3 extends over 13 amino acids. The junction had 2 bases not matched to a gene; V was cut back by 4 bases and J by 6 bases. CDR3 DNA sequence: TGTGCCAGCAGTTCGGACAGGGCTCAGCCCCAGCATTTT. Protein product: CASSSDRAQPQHF. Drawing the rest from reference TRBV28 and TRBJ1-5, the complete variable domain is DVKVTQSSRYLVKRTGEKVFLECVQDMDHENMFWYRQDPGLGLRLIYFSYDVKMKEKGDIPEGYSVSREKKERFSLILESASTNQTSMYLCASSSDRAQPQHFGDGTRLSIL.

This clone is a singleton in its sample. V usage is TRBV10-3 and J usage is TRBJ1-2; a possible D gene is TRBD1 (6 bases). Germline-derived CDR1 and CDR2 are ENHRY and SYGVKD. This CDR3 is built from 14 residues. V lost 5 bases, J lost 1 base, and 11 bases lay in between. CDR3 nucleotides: TGTGCCATCAGTAAGGACAGCGGTAACTATGGCTACACCTTC. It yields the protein CAISKDSGNYGYTF.

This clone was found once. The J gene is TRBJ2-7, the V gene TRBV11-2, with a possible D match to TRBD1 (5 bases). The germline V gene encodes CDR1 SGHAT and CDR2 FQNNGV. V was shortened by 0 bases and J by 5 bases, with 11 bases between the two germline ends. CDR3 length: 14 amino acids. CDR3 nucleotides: TGTGCCAGCAGCTTAGAGGCAGGGTCTGACGAGCAGTACTTC. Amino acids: CASSLEAGSDEQYF.

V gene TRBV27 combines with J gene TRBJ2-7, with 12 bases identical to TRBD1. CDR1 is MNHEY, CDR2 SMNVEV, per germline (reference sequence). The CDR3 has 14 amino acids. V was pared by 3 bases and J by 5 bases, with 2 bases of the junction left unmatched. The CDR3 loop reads CASSFGDRGHEQYF. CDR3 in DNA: TGTGCCAGCAGTTTTGGGGACAGGGGGCACGAGCAGTACTTC.

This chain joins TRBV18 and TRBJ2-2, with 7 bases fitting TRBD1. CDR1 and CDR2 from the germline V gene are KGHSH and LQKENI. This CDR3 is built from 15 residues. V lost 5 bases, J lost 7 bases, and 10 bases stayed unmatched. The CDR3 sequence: CASSTTLQGYGELFF. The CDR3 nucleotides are TGTGCCAGCTCAACTACACTACAGGGGTACGGGGAGCTGTTTTTT.

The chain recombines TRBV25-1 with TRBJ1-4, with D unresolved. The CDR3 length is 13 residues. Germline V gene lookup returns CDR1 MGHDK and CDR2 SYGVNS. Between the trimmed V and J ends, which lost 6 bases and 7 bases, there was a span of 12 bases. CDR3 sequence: CASRREPGEKLFF. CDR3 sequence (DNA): TGTGCCAGCAGGAGGGAACCCGGTGAAAAACTGTTTTTT.

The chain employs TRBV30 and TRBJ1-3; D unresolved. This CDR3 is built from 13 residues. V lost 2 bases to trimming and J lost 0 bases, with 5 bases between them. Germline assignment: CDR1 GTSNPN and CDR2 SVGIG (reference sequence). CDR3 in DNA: TGTGCCTGGAGTCCGGGCTCTGGAAACACCATATATTTT. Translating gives CAWSPGSGNTIYF.

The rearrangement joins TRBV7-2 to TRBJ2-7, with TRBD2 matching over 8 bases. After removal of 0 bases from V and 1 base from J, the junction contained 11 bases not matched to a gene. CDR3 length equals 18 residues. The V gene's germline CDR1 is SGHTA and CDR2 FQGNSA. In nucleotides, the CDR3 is TGTGCCAGCAGCTTAGCTCCTCTGGAAAGCGGGGGATCCTACGAGCAGTACTTC. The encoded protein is CASSLAPLESGGSYEQYF.

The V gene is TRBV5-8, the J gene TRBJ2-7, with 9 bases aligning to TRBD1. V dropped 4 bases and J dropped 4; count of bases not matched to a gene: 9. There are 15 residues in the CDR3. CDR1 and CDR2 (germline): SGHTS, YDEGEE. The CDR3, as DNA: TGTGCCAGCAGCATCCGACAGGGGGTGGGTTACGAGCAGTACTTC. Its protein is CASSIRQGVGYEQYF. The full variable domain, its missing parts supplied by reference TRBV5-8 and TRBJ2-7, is EAGVTQSPTHLIKTRGQQATLRCSPISGHTSVYWYQQALGLGLQFLLWYDEGEERNRGNFPPRFSGRQFPNYSSELNVNALELEDSALYLCASSIRQGVGYEQYFGPGTRLTVT.

The DNA of the CDR3 is TGTGCCAGCAGCTTGACAGAACCATATGGCTACACCTTC. Its translation is CASSLTEPYGYTF. The chain has TRBV5-5 and TRBJ1-2; D uncertain. CDR1 is SGHKS and CDR2 is YYEKEE in the germline V gene (reference sequence). The CDR3 runs 13 residues. With 1 base removed from V and 5 bases from J, the gap between germline ends came to 9 bases. Full variable domain (outside the CDR3, taken from reference TRBV5-5 and TRBJ1-2): DAGVTQSPTHLIKTRGQQVTLRCSPISGHKSVSWYQQVLGQGPQFIFQYYEKEERGRGNFPDRFSARQFPNYSSELNVNALLLGDSALYLCASSLTEPYGYTFGSGTRLTVV.

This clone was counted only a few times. CDR3 sequence: CASSFRQGYGYTF. CDR3 sequence (DNA): TGTGCCAGCAGCTTTCGACAGGGCTATGGCTACACCTTC. This chain links TRBV6-5 with TRBJ1-2; 7 nucleotides line up with TRBD1. The J segment lost 4 bases and the V segment lost 6 bases, leaving 5 bases of the junction unmatched. CDR1 and CDR2 from the germline V gene are MNHEY and SVGAGI. The length of the CDR3 is 13 residues.

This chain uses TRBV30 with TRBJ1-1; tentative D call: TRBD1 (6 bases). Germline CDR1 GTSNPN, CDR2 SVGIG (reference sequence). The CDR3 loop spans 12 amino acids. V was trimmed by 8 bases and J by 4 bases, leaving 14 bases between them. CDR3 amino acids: CAVQGQGTEAFF. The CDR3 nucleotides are TGTGCCGTACAGGGTCAGGGCACTGAAGCTTTCTTT.

CDR3 sequence (DNA): TGTGCCAGTAGCACCCACGGACAAGCCCTCAACTATGGCTACACCTTC. Translating it yields CASSTHGQALNYGYTF. The rearrangement uses TRBV19 and TRBJ1-2, with D maybe TRBD1 (5 bases). Trimming removed 6 bases at V and 2 bases at J, with 19 bases between. The CDR3 runs 16 residues. Germline values: CDR1 LNHDA, CDR2 SQIVND (reference sequence).

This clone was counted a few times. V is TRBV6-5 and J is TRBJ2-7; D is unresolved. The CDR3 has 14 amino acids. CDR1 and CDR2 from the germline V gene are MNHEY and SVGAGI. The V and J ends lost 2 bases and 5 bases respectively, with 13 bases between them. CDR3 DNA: TGTGCCAGCAGTTACCAGGTCCTAAAGGACGAGCAGTACTTC. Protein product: CASSYQVLKDEQYF.

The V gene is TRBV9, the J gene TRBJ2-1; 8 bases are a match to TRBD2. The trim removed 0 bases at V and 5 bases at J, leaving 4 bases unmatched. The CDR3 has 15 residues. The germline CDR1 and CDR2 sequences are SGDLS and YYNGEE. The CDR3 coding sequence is TGTGCCAGCAGCGTAGGGGGGACTAGAAACAATGAGCAGTTCTTC. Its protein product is CASSVGGTRNNEQFF. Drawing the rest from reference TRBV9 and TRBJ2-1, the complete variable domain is DSGVTQTPKHLITATGQRVTLRCSPRSGDLSVYWYQQSLDQGLQFLIQYYNGEERAKGNILERFSAQQFPDLHSELNLSSLELGDSALYFCASSVGGTRNNEQFFGPGTRLTVL.

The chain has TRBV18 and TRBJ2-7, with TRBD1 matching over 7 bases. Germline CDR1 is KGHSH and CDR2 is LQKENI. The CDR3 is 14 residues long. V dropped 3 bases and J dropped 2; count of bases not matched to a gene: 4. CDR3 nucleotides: TGTGCCAGCTCACCTAAGGGACAGCCCTACGAGCAGTACTTC. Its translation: CASSPKGQPYEQYF.

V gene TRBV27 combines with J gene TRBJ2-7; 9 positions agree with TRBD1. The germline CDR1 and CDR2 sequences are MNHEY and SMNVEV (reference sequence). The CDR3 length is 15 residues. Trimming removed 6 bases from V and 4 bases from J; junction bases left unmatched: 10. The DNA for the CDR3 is TGTGCCAGCAGCCGCTCGGGACAGGGTAGGTACGAGCAGTACTTC. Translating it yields CASSRSGQGRYEQYF.